By share, the clone carrying this T cell receptor beta chain counts as medium-sized (0.01 to 0.1%). Its antigen is undetermined. The same CDR3 also results from other DNA sequences found in this sample. These data originate in a study of OX40 agonist ivuxolimab in advanced cancers. Study-wide points: Certain nonresponding patients likewise had low normalized T-cell clonal expansion. More expanded clones were found, on average, in CD8+ than in CD4+ T cells.

The CDR3 consists of 12 residues. Looked up from germline, CDR1 is SGHTA and CDR2 is FQGTGA. V lost 5 bases, J lost 6 bases, and 8 bases lay in between. Autoimmune disease history or systemic immunosuppression led to patients being barred. Blood was sampled at baseline, cycle 4 day 1, and cycle 7 day 1. The table came from immunoSEQ multiplex PCR; TCRdb's copy has only in-frame clones and leaves some out. The sample holds some 33,000 clones, approximately 88% seen once. The receptor was derived from an adult with an advanced solid tumor such as melanoma, head and neck, liver or kidney cancer. This rearrangement joins TRBV7-3 to TRBJ2-1, with unresolved D. Here the sequenced sample was CD4+ or CD8+ T cells sorted from blood, taken in a trial of the OX40 agonist ivuxolimab. The CDR3 protein is CASSPGGNEQFF. The CDR3 region has the DNA TGTGCCAGCAGCCCAGGTGGCAATGAGCAGTTCTTC.